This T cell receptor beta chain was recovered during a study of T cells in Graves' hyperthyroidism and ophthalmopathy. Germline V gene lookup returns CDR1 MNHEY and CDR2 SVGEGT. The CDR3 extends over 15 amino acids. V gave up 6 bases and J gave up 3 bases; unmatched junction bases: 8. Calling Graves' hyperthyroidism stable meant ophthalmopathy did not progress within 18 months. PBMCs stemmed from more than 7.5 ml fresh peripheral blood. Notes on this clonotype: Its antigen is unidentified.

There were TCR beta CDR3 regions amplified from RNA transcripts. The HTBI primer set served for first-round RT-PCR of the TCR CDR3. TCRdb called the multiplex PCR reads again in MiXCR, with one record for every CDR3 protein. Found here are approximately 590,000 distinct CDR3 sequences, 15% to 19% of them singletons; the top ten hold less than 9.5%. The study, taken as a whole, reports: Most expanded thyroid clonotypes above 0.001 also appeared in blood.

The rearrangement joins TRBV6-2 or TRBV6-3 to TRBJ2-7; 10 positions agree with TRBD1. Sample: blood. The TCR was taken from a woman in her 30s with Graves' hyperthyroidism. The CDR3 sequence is CASSPQGQGYYEQYF. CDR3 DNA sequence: TGTGCCAGCAGCCCCCAGGGACAGGGGTACTACGAGCAGTACTTC.